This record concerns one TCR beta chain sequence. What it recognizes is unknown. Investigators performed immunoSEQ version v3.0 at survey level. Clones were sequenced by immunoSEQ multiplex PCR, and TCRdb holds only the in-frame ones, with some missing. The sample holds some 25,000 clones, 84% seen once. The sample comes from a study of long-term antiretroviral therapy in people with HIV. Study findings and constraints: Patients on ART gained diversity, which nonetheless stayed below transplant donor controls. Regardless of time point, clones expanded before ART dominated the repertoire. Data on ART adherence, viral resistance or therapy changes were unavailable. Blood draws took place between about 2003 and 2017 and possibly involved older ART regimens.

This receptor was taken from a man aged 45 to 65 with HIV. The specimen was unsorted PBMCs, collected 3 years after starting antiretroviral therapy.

CDR3 in DNA: TGTGCCAGCAGCTTAGAGGGCGGGGGTGGATCCTACAATGAGCAGTTCTTC. Translating gives CASSLEGGGGSYNEQFF. The chain carries TRBV7-3 and TRBJ2-1; TRBD2 agrees at 7 bases. The CDR3 consists of 17 residues. CDR1 and CDR2 from the germline V gene are SGHTA and FQGTGA. V lost 2 bases to trimming and J lost 1 base; unmatched junction nucleotides: 8.